Included here is one TCR beta chain sequence, with context. Per the original data handling: Nucleated cell number was recorded as an estimate derived from reference gene primer amplification. Assay: immunoSEQ multiplex PCR; the TCRdb copy retains only in-frame clones and omits some. V, J and clone size reflect that table, while D and trimming were determined from the DNA. The repertoire has 71,000 or so clones, 80% to 90% of them found once; the top ten carry approximately 15%. Germline trimming cut 6 bases from V and 7 bases from J; bases unmatched to any gene: 9. Germline V gives CDR1 SQVTM, CDR2 ANQGSEA. The CDR3 totals 13 residues. This sample is drawn from a study of blood T cell repertoires in COVID-19. Looking at the study overall: Sites across the United States, Italy and Spain contributed samples from acute and convalescent COVID-19. T cells, B-cell-depleted T cells, or PBMCs provided the cDNA or gDNA that served as material.

The chain joins TRBV29-1 to TRBJ1-2; 9 bases line up with TRBD1. The TCR sequence derives from a man of 80 years or more in a cohort sampled during active COVID-19. The source material was peripheral blood. CDR3 sequence: CSVVTGGAGGYTF. The CDR3 DNA follows: TGCAGCGTCGTTACAGGGGGCGCGGGTGGCTACACCTTC.